A single sample gave rise to the 11 T cell receptor beta chains below, sequenced in a study of T cell changes during pregnancy in multiple sclerosis. Data came from immunoSEQ multiplex PCR; TCRdb stores just in-frame clones and leaves some out. The sample has more than 85,000 clones; 90% to 95% are singletons. The starting material was peripheral blood, obtained after pregnancy. The source is a female donor in good health, enrolled as a control in a pregnancy study.

This chain connects TRBV28 to TRBJ2-5; possibly TRBD1 for D (6 bases). The CDR3 loop spans 17 amino acids. In germline, CDR1 is MDHEN, CDR2 SYDVKM. The V and J ends lost 1 base and 6 bases respectively, with 21 bases between them. CDR3 sequence (DNA): TGTGCCAGCAGTTTATTGTCCACAGGGCTGATAAAAAAGACCCAGTACTTC. This sequence encodes CASSLLSTGLIKKTQYF.

This chain uses TRBV28 with TRBJ1-4; D might be TRBD1 (6 bases). V dropped 3 bases and J dropped 4 bases, with 9 bases sitting between them. CDR3 length: 14 residues. Germline lookup yields CDR1 MDHEN and CDR2 SYDVKM. The CDR3 region is CASSLTGLNEKLFF. For the CDR3, the DNA is TGTGCCAGCAGTTTGACAGGCCTTAATGAAAAACTGTTTTTT.

The rearrangement uses TRBV10-3 and TRBJ2-7, with D unresolved. Germline CDR1 is ENHRY and CDR2 is SYGVKD. The CDR3 has 13 amino acids. V was shortened by 0 bases and J by 2 bases, with 5 bases between the two germline ends. CDR3: CAISESGTYEQYF. DNA for the CDR3: TGTGCCATCAGTGAGTCGGGCACCTACGAGCAGTACTTC.

V and J are TRBV7-9 and TRBJ1-2; D uncertain. The germline CDR1 and CDR2 sequences are SEHNR and FQNEAQ (reference sequence). Deletions cut 3 bases from V and 6 bases from J, with 11 bases between. The CDR3 is made up of 13 amino acids. The chain's CDR3 is CASSFSVPHGYTF. CDR3 DNA sequence: TGTGCCAGCAGCTTTTCCGTTCCCCATGGCTACACCTTC.

The V gene is TRBV5-1, the J gene TRBJ2-5, with D maybe TRBD1 (6 bases). The CDR3 consists of 14 residues. Germline V gene data show CDR1 as SGHRS and CDR2 as YFSETQ. The germline V and J ends were trimmed by 3 bases and 2 bases, with 11 bases remaining between them. The CDR3 DNA is TGCGCCAGCAGCTGGACAGATCTACAAGAGACCCAGTACTTC. Its protein is CASSWTDLQETQYF. The variable domain in full, with the rest retrieved from reference TRBV5-1 and TRBJ2-5, is KAGVTQTPRYLIKTRGQQVTLSCSPISGHRSVSWYQQTPGQGLQFLFEYFSETQRNKGNFPGRFSGRQFSNSRSEMNVSTLELGDSALYLCASSWTDLQETQYFGPGTRLLVL.

CDR3 nucleotides: TGCGCCAGCAGCTTGGCCGGGGGGCGGGAGACCCAGTACTTC. Its protein product is CASSLAGGRETQYF. The chain recombines TRBV5-1 with TRBJ2-5; possible D gene TRBD2, 7 bases. The germline V and J ends were trimmed by 0 bases and 5 bases, with 11 bases remaining between them. The CDR3 has 14 amino acids. The germline V gene encodes CDR1 SGHRS and CDR2 YFSETQ.

The chain has TRBV29-1 and TRBJ2-7; D possibly corresponds to TRBD2 (6 bases). The CDR3 is 13 residues long. The V end was cut by 6 bases, the J end by 2 bases, with 14 bases between. Germline CDR1 and CDR2: SQVTM and ANQGSEA. CDR3 amino acids: CSVRRDDTYEQYF. The DNA for the CDR3 is TGCAGCGTGAGGCGGGACGACACCTACGAGCAGTACTTC.

CDR3 DNA: TGCGCCAGCAGCGCAACTAGCGGGAGTGCTTACAATGAGCAGTTCTTC. Protein product: CASSATSGSAYNEQFF. The V and J genes are TRBV5-1 and TRBJ2-1, with TRBD2 identical over 11 bases. V shed 4 bases, J shed 4 bases, and the junction held 7 bases outside the gene matches. The CDR3 totals 16 residues. The V gene's germline CDR1 is SGHRS and CDR2 YFSETQ.

The CDR3 loop is CASSQVLAGEGTQYF. The CDR3 DNA follows: TGCGCCAGCAGCCAAGTTTTAGCGGGAGAGGGTACGCAGTATTTT. The V and J genes are TRBV4-1 and TRBJ2-3; 9 bases are a match to TRBD2. Germline V gives CDR1 MGHRA, CDR2 YSYEKL. The CDR3 is made up of 15 amino acids. Losses at the gene ends were 1 base for V and 8 bases for J; bases not matched to a gene: 7.

The J gene is TRBJ2-7, the V gene TRBV11-1, with a possible D match to TRBD1 (5 bases). Trimming removed 2 bases at V and 2 bases at J, with 16 bases between. CDR3 length: 16 amino acids. Looked up from germline, CDR1 is SGHAT and CDR2 is FQDESV (reference sequence). The CDR3 coding sequence is TGTGCCAGCAGCTTACCGATAGGACACCACACCTACGAGCAGTACTTC. This translates into CASSLPIGHHTYEQYF.

This rearrangement joins TRBV11-2 to TRBJ2-1; 13 bases match TRBD2. CDR3 size: 16 residues. V shed 3 bases and J 7 bases; nucleotides not matched to a gene: 6. Germline assignment: CDR1 SGHAT and CDR2 FQNNGV. DNA of the CDR3: TGTGCCAGCAGCTTCTTGACTAGCGGGAGGTCTAATGAGCAGTTCTTC. It translates to CASSFLTSGRSNEQFF.